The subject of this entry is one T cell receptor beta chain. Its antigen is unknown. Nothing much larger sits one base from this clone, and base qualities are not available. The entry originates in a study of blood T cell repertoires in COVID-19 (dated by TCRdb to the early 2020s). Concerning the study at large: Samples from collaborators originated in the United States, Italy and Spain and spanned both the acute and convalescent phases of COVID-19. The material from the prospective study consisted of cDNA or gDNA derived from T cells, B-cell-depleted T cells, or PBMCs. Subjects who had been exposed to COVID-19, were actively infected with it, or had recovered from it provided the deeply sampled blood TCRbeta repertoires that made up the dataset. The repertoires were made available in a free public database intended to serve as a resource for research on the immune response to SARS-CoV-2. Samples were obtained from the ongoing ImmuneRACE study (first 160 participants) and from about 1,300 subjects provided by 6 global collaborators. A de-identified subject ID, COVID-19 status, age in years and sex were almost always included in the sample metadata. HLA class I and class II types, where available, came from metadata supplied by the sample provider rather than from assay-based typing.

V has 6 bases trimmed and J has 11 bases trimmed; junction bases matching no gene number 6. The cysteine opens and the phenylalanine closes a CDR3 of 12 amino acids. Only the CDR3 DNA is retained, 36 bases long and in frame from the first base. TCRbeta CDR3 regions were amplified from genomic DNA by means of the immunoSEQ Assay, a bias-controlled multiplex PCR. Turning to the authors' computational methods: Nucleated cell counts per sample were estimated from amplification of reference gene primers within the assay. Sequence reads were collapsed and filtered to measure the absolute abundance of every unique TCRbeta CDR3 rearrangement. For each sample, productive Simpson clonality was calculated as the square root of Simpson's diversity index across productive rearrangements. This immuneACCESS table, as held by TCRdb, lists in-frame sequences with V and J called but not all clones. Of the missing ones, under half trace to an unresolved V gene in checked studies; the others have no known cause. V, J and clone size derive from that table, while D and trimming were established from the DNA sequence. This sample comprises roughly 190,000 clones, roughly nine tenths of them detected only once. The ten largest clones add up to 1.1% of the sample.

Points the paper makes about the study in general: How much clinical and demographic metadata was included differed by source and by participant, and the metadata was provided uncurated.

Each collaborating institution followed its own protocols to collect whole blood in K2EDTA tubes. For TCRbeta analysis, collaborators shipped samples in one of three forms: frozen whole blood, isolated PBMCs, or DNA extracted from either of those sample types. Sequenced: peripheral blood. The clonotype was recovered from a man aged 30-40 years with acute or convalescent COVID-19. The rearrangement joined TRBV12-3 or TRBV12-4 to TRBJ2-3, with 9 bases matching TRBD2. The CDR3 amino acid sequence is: CASSPERGVQYF. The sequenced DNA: TGTGCCAGCAGCCCTGAGCGGGGGGTGCAGTATTTT.